This TCR beta chain was sequenced for a study of T cell responses to AZD1222 COVID-19 vaccine. CDR1 SGHTA and CDR2 FQGNSA come from the germline V gene. V lost 6 bases to trimming and J lost 7 bases; unmatched junction nucleotides: 7. This CDR3 contains 15 residues. Study results and limitations: Most donors were white British and more were female, and clonal diversity was possibly underestimated. Regions left unmutated in variants are reportedly the target of nearly half of spike-specific TCRs.

Turning to this clone: Its cognate antigen is unknown.

The assay was immunoSEQ multiplex PCR, and TCRdb's table has in-frame clones only and misses some. The sample includes about 85,000 clones, 86% of them seen just once. This clonotype originated in an adult in good health. Here the sequenced sample was peripheral blood, taken on day 0 of AZD1222 vaccination. J is TRBJ2-1 and V is TRBV7-2; 12 nucleotides align to TRBD2. CDR3 protein: CASRLTSGRRNEQFF. The CDR3 DNA follows: TGTGCCAGCAGACTAACTAGCGGGAGGCGGAATGAGCAGTTCTTC.